This TCR beta chain is from a study of T cell changes during pregnancy in multiple sclerosis (dated by TCRdb to the late 2010s). At the level of the whole study: Changes in the T cell repertoire over the course of pregnancy were examined in this study in women with multiple sclerosis.

The library relied on the immunoSEQ multiplex PCR assay. Imported from immuneACCESS, the table was reduced by TCRdb to in-frame sequences with V and J called. These copies leave out some clones; in studies compared against another copy, an unresolved V gene accounts for under half, and the cause of the remainder is not known. This sample lists about 75,000 clones; roughly 94% were detected once. Of the sample, roughly 0.14% falls within the top ten clones. The CDR3 numbers 14 residues from cysteine through phenylalanine. Of all the DNA, just the CDR3 is kept, 42 bases in frame from base 1. CDR1 and CDR2 are drawn from the germline V gene: SGHRS, YFSETQ. V loses 0 bases, J loses 7 bases, and the germline ends lie 13 bases apart. As for this clone: The antigen it recognizes is unknown. No much larger clonotype is one base removed from it; base qualities were not supplied.

Specimen: CD4+ T cells from peripheral blood mononuclear cells, collected after pregnancy. The chain joins TRBV5-1 to TRBJ1-2; the D segment cannot be called with confidence. The sequence came from a female donor with multiple sclerosis, enrolled in a pregnancy study. Here the CDR3 is given as CASSLDSPRGGYTF. The sequenced DNA is TGCGCCAGCAGCTTGGACAGCCCGCGGGGTGGCTACACCTTC.